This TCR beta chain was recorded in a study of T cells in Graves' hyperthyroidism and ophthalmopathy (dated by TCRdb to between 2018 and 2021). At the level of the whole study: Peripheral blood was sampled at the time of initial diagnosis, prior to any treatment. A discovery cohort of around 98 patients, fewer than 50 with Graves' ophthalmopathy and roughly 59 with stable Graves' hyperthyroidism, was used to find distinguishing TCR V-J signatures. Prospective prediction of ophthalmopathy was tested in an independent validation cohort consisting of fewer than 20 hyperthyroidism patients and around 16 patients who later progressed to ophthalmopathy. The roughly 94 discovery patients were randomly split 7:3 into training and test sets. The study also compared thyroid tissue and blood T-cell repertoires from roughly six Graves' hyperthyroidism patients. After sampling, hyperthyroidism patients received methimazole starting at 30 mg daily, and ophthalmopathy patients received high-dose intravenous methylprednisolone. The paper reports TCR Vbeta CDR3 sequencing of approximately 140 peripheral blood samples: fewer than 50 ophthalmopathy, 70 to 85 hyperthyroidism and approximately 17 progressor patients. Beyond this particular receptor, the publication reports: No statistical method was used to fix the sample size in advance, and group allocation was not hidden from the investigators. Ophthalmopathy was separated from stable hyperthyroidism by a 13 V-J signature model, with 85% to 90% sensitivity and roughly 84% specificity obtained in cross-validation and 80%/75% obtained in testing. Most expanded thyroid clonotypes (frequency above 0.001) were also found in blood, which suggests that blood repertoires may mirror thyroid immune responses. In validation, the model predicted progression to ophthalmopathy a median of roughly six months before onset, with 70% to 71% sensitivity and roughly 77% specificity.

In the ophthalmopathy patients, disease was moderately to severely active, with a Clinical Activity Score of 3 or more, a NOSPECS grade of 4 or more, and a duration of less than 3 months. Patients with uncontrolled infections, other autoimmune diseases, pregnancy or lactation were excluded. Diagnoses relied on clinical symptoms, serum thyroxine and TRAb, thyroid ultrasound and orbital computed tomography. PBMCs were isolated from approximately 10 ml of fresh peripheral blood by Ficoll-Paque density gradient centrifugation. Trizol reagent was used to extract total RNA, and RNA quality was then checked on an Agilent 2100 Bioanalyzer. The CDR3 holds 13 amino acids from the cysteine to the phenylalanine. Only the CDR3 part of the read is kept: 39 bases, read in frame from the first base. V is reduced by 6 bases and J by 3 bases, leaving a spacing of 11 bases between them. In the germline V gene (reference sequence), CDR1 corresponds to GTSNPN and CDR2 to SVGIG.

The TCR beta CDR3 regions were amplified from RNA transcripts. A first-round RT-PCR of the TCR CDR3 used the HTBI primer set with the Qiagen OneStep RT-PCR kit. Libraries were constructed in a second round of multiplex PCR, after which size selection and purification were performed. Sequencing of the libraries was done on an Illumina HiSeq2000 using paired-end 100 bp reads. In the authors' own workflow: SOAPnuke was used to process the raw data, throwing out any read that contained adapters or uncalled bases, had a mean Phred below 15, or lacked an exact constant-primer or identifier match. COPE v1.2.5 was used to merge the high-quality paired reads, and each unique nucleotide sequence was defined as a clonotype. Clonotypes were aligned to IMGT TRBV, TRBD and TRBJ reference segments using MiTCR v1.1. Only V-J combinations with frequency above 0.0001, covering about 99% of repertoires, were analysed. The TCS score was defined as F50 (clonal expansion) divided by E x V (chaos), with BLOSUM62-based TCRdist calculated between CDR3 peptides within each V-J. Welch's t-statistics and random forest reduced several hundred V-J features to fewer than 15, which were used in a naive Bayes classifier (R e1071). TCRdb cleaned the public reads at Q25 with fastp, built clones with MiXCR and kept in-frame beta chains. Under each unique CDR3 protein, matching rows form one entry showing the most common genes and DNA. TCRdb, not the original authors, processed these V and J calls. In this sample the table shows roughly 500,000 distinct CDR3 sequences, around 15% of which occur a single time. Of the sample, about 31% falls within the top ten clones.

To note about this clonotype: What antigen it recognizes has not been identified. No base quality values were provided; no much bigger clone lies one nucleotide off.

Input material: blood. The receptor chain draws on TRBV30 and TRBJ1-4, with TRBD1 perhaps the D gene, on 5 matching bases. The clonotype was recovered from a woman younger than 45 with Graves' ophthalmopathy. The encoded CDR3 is CACRQPSNEKLFF. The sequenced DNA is TGTGCCTGCAGACAGCCGTCTAATGAAAAACTGTTTTTT.